The 20 T cell receptor beta chains given below trace back to one sample, sequenced in a study of graft-versus-host responses after intestinal transplantation. No antigens are known for them. Profiling relied on immunoSEQ multiplex PCR, and the TCRdb table lists in-frame clones only, not all of them. The sample lists 80,000 to 100,000 clones; 92% were seen once. Sample: unstimulated CD4+ T cells sorted from spleen or lymph node cells, taken before intestinal transplant. These receptors all stem from a human donor who received an intestinal transplant.

This clone was counted a single time. The gene calls are TRBV9 and TRBJ1-2, with a weak D call TRBD1 (6 bases). The CDR3 length is 17 residues. Germline CDR1 SGDLS, CDR2 YYNGEE. The germline V and J ends were trimmed by 6 bases and 4 bases, with 25 bases remaining between them. The CDR3 region is CASIVLTLRGLGYGYTF. CDR3 nucleotide sequence: TGTGCCAGCATCGTCCTCACACTCAGGGGTCTTGGCTATGGCTACACCTTC.

The chain couples TRBV20-1 to TRBJ1-1; D remains unclear. The V end lost 3 bases, the J end lost 8 bases, and 10 bases lay between the germline ends. The CDR3 has 11 amino acids. CDR1 DFQATT and CDR2 SNEGSKA come from the germline V gene (reference sequence). In DNA form, the CDR3 reads TGCAGTGCTAGGTACCCGGGAGAAGCTTTCTTT. Protein sequence: CSARYPGEAFF.

This clone was seen a single time. CDR3 bases: TGTGCCAGCAGCCCGACCTACAGGGGACGGCAGCCCCAGCATTTT. Translation gives CASSPTYRGRQPQHF. The rearrangement links TRBV7-8 to TRBJ1-5; 7 bases agree with TRBD1. The CDR3 runs to 15 residues. CDR1 SGHVS and CDR2 FQNEAQ come from the germline V gene. The J segment lost 7 bases and the V segment lost 5 bases, leaving 11 bases of the junction unmatched.

Concerning this clone: Other DNA variants within this sample encode the same CDR3. This chain links TRBV5-1 with TRBJ2-5, with a tentative D call TRBD2 (6 bases). V gave up 3 bases and J gave up 0 bases, with 9 bases separating them. The length of the CDR3 is 14 residues. Germline loops: CDR1 SGHRS, CDR2 YFSETQ. Written as DNA, the CDR3 is TGCGCCAGCAGCTGGGGACTCCACCAAGAGACCCAGTACTTC. Translated, it gives CASSWGLHQETQYF. The variable domain in full, with the rest retrieved from reference TRBV5-1 and TRBJ2-5, is KAGVTQTPRYLIKTRGQQVTLSCSPISGHRSVSWYQQTPGQGLQFLFEYFSETQRNKGNFPGRFSGRQFSNSRSEMNVSTLELGDSALYLCASSWGLHQETQYFGPGTRLLVL.

The chain uses TRBV9 and TRBJ2-7, with a possible D match to TRBD2 (6 bases). Germline CDR1 is SGDLS and CDR2 is YYNGEE. V lost 0 bases to trimming and J lost 2 bases, with 12 bases between them. The CDR3 covers 15 residues. The CDR3 loop reads CASSVDGGSTYEQYF. CDR3 nucleotides: TGTGCCAGCAGCGTAGATGGGGGGTCCACCTACGAGCAGTACTTC.

This sequence joins TRBV9 and TRBJ2-7; possible D gene TRBD2, 5 bases. The CDR3 is made up of 15 amino acids. Germline V gives CDR1 SGDLS, CDR2 YYNGEE. Trimming removed 0 bases from V and 6 bases from J, with 16 bases in between. CDR3 in amino acids: CASSVASTSYGEQYF. The CDR3 DNA reads TGTGCCAGCAGCGTAGCTAGTACTAGTTACGGCGAGCAGTACTTC.

The rearrangement uses TRBV11-2 and TRBJ2-7; D is unresolved. This CDR3 has 18 residues. CDR1 is SGHAT and CDR2 is FQNNGV in the germline V gene. The V end was cut by 5 bases, the J end by 0 bases, with 23 bases between. The DNA for the CDR3 is TGTGCCAGCAGCCCCCTGGCAGCCGCACAACTATACTCCTACGAGCAGTACTTC. Its translation: CASSPLAAAQLYSYEQYF.

This rearrangement joins TRBV7-6 to TRBJ2-7, with 8 bases lining up with TRBD1. The CDR3 runs to 15 residues. Germline values: CDR1 SGHVS, CDR2 FNYEAQ. Trimming removed 4 bases from V and 3 bases from J; junction bases left unmatched: 8. The CDR3 is CASSYRTGNRYEQYF. The CDR3 DNA follows: TGTGCCAGCAGCTATCGGACAGGGAACCGCTACGAGCAGTACTTC.

V gene TRBV2 combines with J gene TRBJ2-2; D might be TRBD1 (5 bases). V lost 3 bases to trimming and J lost 5 bases, with 10 bases between them. CDR3 size: 14 residues. Looked up from germline, CDR1 is SNHLY and CDR2 is FYNNEI. Here the CDR3 reads CASSDPRATGELFF. The CDR3, as DNA: TGTGCCAGCAGTGATCCCAGGGCAACCGGGGAGCTGTTTTTT.

The rearrangement links TRBV5-1 to TRBJ2-1, with 11 positions matching TRBD2. V lost 2 bases to trimming and J lost 6 bases; unmatched junction nucleotides: 4. The CDR3 contains 15 residues. In germline, CDR1 is SGHRS, CDR2 YFSETQ. CDR3 region: CASSFMTSGTNEQFF. DNA of the CDR3: TGCGCCAGCAGCTTTATGACTAGCGGGACCAATGAGCAGTTCTTC.

The DNA for the CDR3 is TGTGCCACCAAGGGACAGTCTTCCTACGAGCAGTACTTC. As protein: CATKGQSSYEQYF. V usage is TRBV2 and J usage is TRBJ2-7; 7 bases align to TRBD1. Losses at the gene ends were 10 bases for V and 1 base for J; bases not matched to a gene: 7. This CDR3 region has 13 residues. Per the germline V gene, CDR1 is SNHLY and CDR2 is FYNNEI.

The chain has TRBV30 and TRBJ2-1; TRBD2 aligns across 14 bases. The V segment lost 6 bases and the J segment 2 bases; nucleotides outside the gene matches: 9. The CDR3 contains 17 residues. The germline CDR1 and CDR2 sequences are GTSNPN and SVGIG (reference sequence). The CDR3: CACPTSGGAFPYNEQFF. The DNA of the CDR3 is TGTGCCTGTCCGACTAGCGGGGGGGCTTTTCCCTACAATGAGCAGTTCTTC.

This clone was observed once. The chain uses TRBV9 and TRBJ2-3, with 10 bases fitting TRBD2. Germline V gene lookup returns CDR1 SGDLS and CDR2 YYNGEE. This CDR3 is built from 18 residues. V trimming: 5 bases; J trimming: 2 bases; junction bases outside the gene matches: 14. The CDR3 spells CASRRSGRADGNTDTQYF. In nucleotides, the CDR3 is TGTGCCAGCAGAAGAAGCGGGAGGGCCGATGGGAACACAGATACGCAGTATTTT. Drawing the rest from reference TRBV9 and TRBJ2-3, the complete variable domain is DSGVTQTPKHLITATGQRVTLRCSPRSGDLSVYWYQQSLDQGLQFLIQYYNGEERAKGNILERFSAQQFPDLHSELNLSSLELGDSALYFCASRRSGRADGNTDTQYFGPGTRLTVL.

The rearrangement joins TRBV27 to TRBJ1-5; possibly TRBD1 for D (6 bases). This CDR3 is built from 12 residues. CDR1 MNHEY and CDR2 SMNVEV come from the germline V gene (reference sequence). V shed 2 bases and J shed 7 bases, with 6 bases lying between them. The CDR3 is CASSLRGQPQHF. CDR3 nucleotides: TGTGCCAGCAGTTTAAGGGGGCAGCCCCAGCATTTT.

V gene TRBV30 combines with J gene TRBJ2-3, with D perhaps matching TRBD2 (7 bases). The germline CDR1 and CDR2 sequences are GTSNPN and SVGIG (reference sequence). This CDR3 has 16 residues. The V gene lost 7 bases and the J gene lost 2 bases, with 22 bases spanning the gap. This CDR3 is CALTPFRGAATDTQYF. As DNA, the CDR3 is TGTGCCTTGACGCCATTCCGGGGGGCGGCCACAGATACGCAGTATTTT.

The chain employs TRBV7-2 and TRBJ2-3, with 8 bases matching TRBD2. Germline V gene data show CDR1 as SGHTA and CDR2 as FQGNSA. The CDR3 covers 15 residues. J gave up 2 bases and V 4 bases, and 5 bases lay outside the gene matches. CDR3 DNA sequence: TGTGCCAGCAGCTCACTAGCGGTTGTCACAGATACGCAGTATTTT. Its protein is CASSSLAVVTDTQYF.

The J gene is TRBJ2-7, the V gene TRBV7-6; 10 bases match TRBD2. There are 18 residues in the CDR3. Germline V gives CDR1 SGHVS, CDR2 FNYEAQ. Germline trimming cut 0 bases from V and 1 base from J; bases unmatched to any gene: 9. The CDR3 nucleotides are TGTGCCAGCAGCTTAGCGCCCCTGTCTAGCGGGAGATCCTACGAGCAGTACTTC. This translates into CASSLAPLSSGRSYEQYF.

The chain couples TRBV30 to TRBJ2-5; TRBD1 is a possible D gene (6 bases). There are 13 residues in the CDR3. V lost 3 bases, J lost 4 bases, and 12 bases lay in between. Germline V CDR1 and CDR2: GTSNPN, SVGIG (reference sequence). The CDR3 loop is CAWRTRGSETQYF. The DNA for the CDR3 is TGTGCCTGGAGAACCAGGGGTTCAGAGACCCAGTACTTC.

V gene TRBV28 combines with J gene TRBJ2-7; TRBD2 matches 13 bases. The germline CDR1 and CDR2 sequences are MDHEN and SYDVKM. V was clipped by 10 bases and J by 5 bases; unmatched bases: 8. The CDR3 is 14 amino acids. Written as DNA, the CDR3 is TGTGCCACCCAGACTAGCGGGAGGTACCACGAGCAGTACTTC. Protein product: CATQTSGRYHEQYF.

The chain uses TRBV7-7 and TRBJ2-5; tentative D call: TRBD1 (6 bases). Deletions cut 3 bases from V and 5 bases from J, with 13 bases between. Germline V lookup: CDR1 SSHAT, CDR2 FNYEAQ (reference sequence). This CDR3 comprises 14 residues. The CDR3: CASSFTGNGETQYF. DNA for the CDR3: TGTGCCAGCAGCTTTACAGGGAATGGGGAGACCCAGTACTTC. Full variable domain (remainder filled in from reference TRBV7-7 and TRBJ2-5): GAGVSQSPRYKVTKRGQDVTLRCDPISSHATLYWYQQALGQGPEFLTYFNYEAQPDKSGLPSDRFSAERPEGSISTLTIQRTEQRDSAMYRCASSFTGNGETQYFGPGTRLLVL.